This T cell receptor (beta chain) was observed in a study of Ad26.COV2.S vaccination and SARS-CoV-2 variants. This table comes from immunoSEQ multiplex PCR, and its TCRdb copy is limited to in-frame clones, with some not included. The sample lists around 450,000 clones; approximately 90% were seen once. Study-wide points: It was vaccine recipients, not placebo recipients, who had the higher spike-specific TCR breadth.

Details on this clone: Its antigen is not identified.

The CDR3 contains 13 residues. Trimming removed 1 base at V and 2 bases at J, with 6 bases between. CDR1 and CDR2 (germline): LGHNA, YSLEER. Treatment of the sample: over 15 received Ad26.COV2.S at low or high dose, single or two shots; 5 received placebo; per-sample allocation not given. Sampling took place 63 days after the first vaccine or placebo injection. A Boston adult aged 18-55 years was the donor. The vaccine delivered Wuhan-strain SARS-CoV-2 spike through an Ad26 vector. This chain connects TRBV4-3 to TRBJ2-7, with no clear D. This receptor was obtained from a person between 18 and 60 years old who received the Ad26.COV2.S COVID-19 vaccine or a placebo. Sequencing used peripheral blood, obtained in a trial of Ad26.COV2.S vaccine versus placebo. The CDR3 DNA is TGCGCCAGCAGCCAAGCCGTAACCTACGAGCAGTACTTC. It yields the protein CASSQAVTYEQYF.